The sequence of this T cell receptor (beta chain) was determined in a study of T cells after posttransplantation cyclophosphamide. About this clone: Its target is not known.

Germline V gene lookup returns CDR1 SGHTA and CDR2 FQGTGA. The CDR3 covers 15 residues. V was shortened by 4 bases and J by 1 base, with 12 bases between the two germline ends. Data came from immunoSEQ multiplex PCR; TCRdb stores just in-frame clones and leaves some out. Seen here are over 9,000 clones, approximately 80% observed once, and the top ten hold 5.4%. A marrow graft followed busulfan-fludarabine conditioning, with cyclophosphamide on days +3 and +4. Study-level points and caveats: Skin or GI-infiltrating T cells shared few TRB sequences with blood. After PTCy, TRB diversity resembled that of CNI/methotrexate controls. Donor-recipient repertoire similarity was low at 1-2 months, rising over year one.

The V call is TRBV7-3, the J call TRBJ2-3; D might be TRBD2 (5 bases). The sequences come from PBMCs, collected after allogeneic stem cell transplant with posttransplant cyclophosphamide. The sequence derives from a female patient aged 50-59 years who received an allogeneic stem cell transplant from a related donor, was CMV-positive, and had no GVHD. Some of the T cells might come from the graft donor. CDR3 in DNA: TGTGCCAGCAGCTCTTTTTCGCGGGGCACAGATACGCAGTATTTT. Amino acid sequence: CASSSFSRGTDTQYF.